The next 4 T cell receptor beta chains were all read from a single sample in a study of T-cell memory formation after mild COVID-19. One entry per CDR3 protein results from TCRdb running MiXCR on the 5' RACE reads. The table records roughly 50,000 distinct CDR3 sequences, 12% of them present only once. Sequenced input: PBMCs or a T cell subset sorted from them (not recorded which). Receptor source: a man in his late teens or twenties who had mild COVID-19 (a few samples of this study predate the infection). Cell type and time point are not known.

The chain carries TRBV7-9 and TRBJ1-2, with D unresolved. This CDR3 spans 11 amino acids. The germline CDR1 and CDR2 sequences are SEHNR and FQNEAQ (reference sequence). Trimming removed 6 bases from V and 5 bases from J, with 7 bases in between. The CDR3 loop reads CASSQGYGYTF. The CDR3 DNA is TGTGCCAGCAGTCAAGGGTATGGCTACACCTTC.

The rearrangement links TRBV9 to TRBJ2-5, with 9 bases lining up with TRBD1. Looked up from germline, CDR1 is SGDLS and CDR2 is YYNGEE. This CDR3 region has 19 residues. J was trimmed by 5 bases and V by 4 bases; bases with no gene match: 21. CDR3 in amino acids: CASSPRGFKTGGGVETQYF. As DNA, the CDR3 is TGTGCCAGCAGCCCGAGGGGCTTTAAGACAGGGGGTGGGGTGGAGACCCAGTACTTC.

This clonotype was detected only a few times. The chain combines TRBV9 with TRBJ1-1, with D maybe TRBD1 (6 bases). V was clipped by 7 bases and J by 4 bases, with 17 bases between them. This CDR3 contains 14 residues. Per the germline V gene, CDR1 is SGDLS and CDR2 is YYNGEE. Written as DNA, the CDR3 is TGTGCCAGCCAAGACCCGGGGGCCGGCACTGAAGCTTTCTTT. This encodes CASQDPGAGTEAFF.

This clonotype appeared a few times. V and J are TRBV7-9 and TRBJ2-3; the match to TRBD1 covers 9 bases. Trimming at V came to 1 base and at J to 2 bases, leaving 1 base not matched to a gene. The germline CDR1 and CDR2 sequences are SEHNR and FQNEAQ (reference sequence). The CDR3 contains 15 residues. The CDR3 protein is CASSLGTGDTDTQYF. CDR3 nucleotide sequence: TGTGCCAGCAGCTTAGGGACAGGGGACACAGATACGCAGTATTTT.